This T cell receptor beta chain was retrieved from a study of brain T cells in children with intractable seizures. Study-level findings and limits: Only CDR3 sequence similarity suggested viral specificity, without known HCMV serostatus.

Profiled with immunoSEQ multiplex PCR; TCRdb holds only in-frame clones, not every one. The sample has under 400,000 clones, 93% seen once. Described time point: blood from clinic visit 5 months post-surgery; TSC patient then seizure free. Patients received at least one anti-epileptic drug before surgery. V was trimmed by 1 base and J by 3 bases, leaving 15 bases between them. Germline V CDR1 and CDR2: KGHSH, LQKENI. The CDR3 is 16 amino acids. Worth noting for this clone: Its antigen is not identified.

The specimen comprised peripheral blood, sampled about 5 months after surgery. The clonotype was recovered from a boy younger than two with tuberous sclerosis and intractable seizures. The rearrangement uses TRBV18 and TRBJ1-1; D gene unclear. The DNA of the CDR3 is TGTGCCAGCTCACCACTGGCCGGGGTAGGGTACACTGAAGCTTTCTTT. Translation gives CASSPLAGVGYTEAFF.